This T cell receptor (beta chain) was sequenced during a study of blood T cells in healthy people across ages. As regards this clonotype: As yet, its antigen is unknown.

The CDR3 is made up of 14 amino acids. Total RNA, at least 6 micrograms per sample, was extracted from PBMCs. Then a second PCR, running roughly 7 to 11 cycles, was carried out with a sample-barcoded 5' primer and a J-beta primer mix. Each CDR3 protein gets one entry after TCRdb re-called the 5' RACE reads with MiXCR. The sample consists of under 850,000 distinct CDR3 sequences, 30% to 45% of them appearing once. Study-level points and caveats: Unknown donor CMV status possibly confounded expanded clonotype changes. Older age coincided with a roughly linear decline in TCR beta diversity per million T cells.

Sequences were obtained from blood. This chain links TRBV21-1 with TRBJ1-2; TRBD1 reflects the table's D call only, with no check against the DNA. TRBV21-1 is a listed pseudogene. The receptor comes from a man between 18 and 35 years old in good health. Here the CDR3 reads CASSKRPGTDGYTF. DNA for the CDR3: TGTGCCAGCAGCAAACGGCCGGGGACAGATGGCTACACCTTC.